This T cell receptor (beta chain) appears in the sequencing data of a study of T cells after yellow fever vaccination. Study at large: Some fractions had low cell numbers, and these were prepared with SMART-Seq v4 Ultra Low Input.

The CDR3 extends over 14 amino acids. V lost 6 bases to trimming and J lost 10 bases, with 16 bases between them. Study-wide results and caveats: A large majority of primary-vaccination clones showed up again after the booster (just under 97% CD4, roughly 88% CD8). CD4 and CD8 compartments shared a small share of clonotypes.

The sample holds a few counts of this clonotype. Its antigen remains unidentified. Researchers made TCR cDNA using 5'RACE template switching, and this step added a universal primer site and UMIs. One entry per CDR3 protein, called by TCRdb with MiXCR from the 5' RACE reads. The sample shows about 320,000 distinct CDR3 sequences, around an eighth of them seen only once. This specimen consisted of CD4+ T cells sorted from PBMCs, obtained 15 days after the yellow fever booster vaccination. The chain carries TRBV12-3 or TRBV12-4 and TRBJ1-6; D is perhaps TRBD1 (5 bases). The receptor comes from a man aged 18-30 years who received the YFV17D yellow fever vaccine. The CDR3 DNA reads TGTGCCAGCAGCCTATCTGGGACTAGGTCACCCCTCCACTTT. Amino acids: CASSLSGTRSPLHF.